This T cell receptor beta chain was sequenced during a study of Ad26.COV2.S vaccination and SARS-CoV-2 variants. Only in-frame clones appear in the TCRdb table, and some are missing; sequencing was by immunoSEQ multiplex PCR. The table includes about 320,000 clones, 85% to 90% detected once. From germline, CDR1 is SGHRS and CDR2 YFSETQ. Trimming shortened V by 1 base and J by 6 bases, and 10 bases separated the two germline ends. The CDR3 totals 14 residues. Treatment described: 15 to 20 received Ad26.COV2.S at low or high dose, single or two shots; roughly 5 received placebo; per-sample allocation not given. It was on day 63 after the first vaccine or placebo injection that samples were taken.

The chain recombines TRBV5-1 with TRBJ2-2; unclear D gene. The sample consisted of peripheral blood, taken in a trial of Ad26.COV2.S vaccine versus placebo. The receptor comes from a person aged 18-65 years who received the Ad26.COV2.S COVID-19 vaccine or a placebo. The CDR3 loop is CASSLSVVAGELFF. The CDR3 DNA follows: TGCGCCAGCAGCTTGTCCGTAGTCGCCGGGGAGCTGTTTTTT.